A single sample is the source of the 9 T cell receptor beta chains below, sequenced in a study of cytomegalovirus exposure and HLA in healthy donors. PCR used 60 Vbeta primers and 13 Jbeta primers. Assay used: immunoSEQ multiplex PCR; TCRdb lists only in-frame clones, some missing. The data show 80,000 to 100,000 clones, approximately 83% seen once. Sequencing was done on a sample of PBMCs. The receptors were sampled from a female donor in good health and CMV-seropositive.

This clone has a handful of counts. V usage is TRBV9 and J usage is TRBJ2-2; D may be TRBD1 (6 bases). Trimming left V 3 bases short and J 6 bases short, with 12 bases between. CDR1 is SGDLS and CDR2 is YYNGEE in the germline V gene. The CDR3 loop spans 14 amino acids. CDR3 amino acids: CASSGGQIAGELFF. The CDR3 DNA reads TGTGCCAGCAGCGGCGGACAGATCGCCGGGGAGCTGTTTTTT.

V and J are TRBV6-5 and TRBJ2-7, with D perhaps matching TRBD1 (6 bases). The germline V gene has CDR1 MNHEY and CDR2 SVGAGI. Trimming left V 2 bases short and J 3 bases short, with 14 bases between. The CDR3 is 15 residues long. CDR3 loop: CASSYRLGHLYEQYF. CDR3 bases: TGTGCCAGCAGTTACCGGTTGGGACATCTCTACGAGCAGTACTTC.

V is TRBV4-2 and J is TRBJ2-3, with D perhaps matching TRBD2 (5 bases). The CDR3 is 16 residues long. The germline V gene encodes CDR1 LGHNA and CDR2 YNFKEQ. Trimming took off 1 base at V and 5 bases at J, with 16 bases between the two ends. CDR3 in DNA: TGTGCCAGCAGCCAAGCCATGACATCCGCGGGAGATACGCAGTATTTT. Its protein product is CASSQAMTSAGDTQYF.

The CDR3 nucleotides read TGTGCCAGCAGTGAATATACGGACTATGGCTACACCTTC. Amino acid sequence: CASSEYTDYGYTF. The gene calls are TRBV25-1 and TRBJ1-2; D gene uncertain. Deletions cut 0 bases from V and 3 bases from J, with 5 bases between. Germline values: CDR1 MGHDK, CDR2 SYGVNS. The CDR3 length is 13 residues.

J is TRBJ1-1 and V is TRBV11-3; D might be TRBD1 (6 bases). The V end was cut by 1 base, the J end by 4 bases, with 10 bases between. The CDR3 is made up of 14 amino acids. Germline CDR1 is SGHNT and CDR2 is YENEEA. For the CDR3, the DNA is TGTGCCAGCAGCTTAGGCGGCAGGGGCACTGAAGCTTTCTTT. Amino acid sequence: CASSLGGRGTEAFF.

V and J are TRBV28 and TRBJ1-1; 11 bases agree with TRBD1. The germline V gene has CDR1 MDHEN and CDR2 SYDVKM. The CDR3 spans 13 residues. With V trimmed by 6 bases and J by 10 bases, 7 bases remained unmatched. The CDR3: CASRGTGGQGAFF. The CDR3 bases are TGTGCCAGCAGGGGGACAGGGGGGCAAGGAGCTTTCTTT.

This chain uses TRBV7-2 with TRBJ1-2; a weak D match, TRBD1 (6 bases). Germline V gene data show CDR1 as SGHTA and CDR2 as FQGNSA. The CDR3 runs 13 residues. Trimming cost V 3 bases and J 8 bases, with 13 bases left between them. CDR3 in amino acids: CASSFYYRGGYTF. The CDR3 nucleotides are TGTGCCAGCAGCTTTTATTATAGGGGGGGCTACACCTTC.

This chain connects TRBV10-2 to TRBJ2-7, with 7 bases aligning to TRBD1. V was pared by 3 bases and J by 3 bases, with 5 bases of the junction left unmatched. The V gene's germline CDR1 is WSHSY and CDR2 SAAADI. The length of the CDR3 is 14 residues. CDR3 sequence: CASSEQGQIYEQYF. CDR3 coding DNA: TGCGCCAGCAGTGAACAGGGACAGATCTACGAGCAGTACTTC.

The V gene is TRBV5-8, the J gene TRBJ2-7; D gene unclear. Looked up from germline, CDR1 is SGHTS and CDR2 is YDEGEE. Trimming removed 0 bases from V and 3 bases from J, with 4 bases in between. The CDR3 runs to 12 residues. DNA of the CDR3: TGTGCCAGCAGCTTGGTCGTCTACGAGCAGTACTTC. This sequence encodes CASSLVVYEQYF. Together with reference TRBV5-8 and TRBJ2-7, the CDR3 gives the full variable domain: EAGVTQSPTHLIKTRGQQATLRCSPISGHTSVYWYQQALGLGLQFLLWYDEGEERNRGNFPPRFSGRQFPNYSSELNVNALELEDSALYLCASSLVVYEQYFGPGTRLTVT.